Given below is one T cell receptor beta chain in context. This entry comes from a study of T cell changes during pregnancy in multiple sclerosis. Germline V gene sequence: CDR1 SGHAT, CDR2 FQNNGV. CDR3 length equals 14 residues. V shed 1 base, J shed 8 bases, and the junction held 4 bases outside the gene matches. The data were produced by immunoSEQ multiplex PCR, yet TCRdb's version contains in-frame clones alone and is incomplete. Of 40,000 or so clones listed, approximately 90% were seen once; the top ten hold around 4.1%. The sequencing here drew on CD8+ T cells from peripheral blood mononuclear cells, taken in the first trimester of pregnancy. This TCR was sampled from a female donor with multiple sclerosis, enrolled in a pregnancy study. V usage is TRBV11-2 and J usage is TRBJ1-4; TRBD1 matches at 7 bases. This CDR3 is CASSLAGQIEKLFF. The CDR3 nucleotides read TGTGCCAGCAGCTTAGCGGGACAGATCGAAAAACTGTTTTTT.